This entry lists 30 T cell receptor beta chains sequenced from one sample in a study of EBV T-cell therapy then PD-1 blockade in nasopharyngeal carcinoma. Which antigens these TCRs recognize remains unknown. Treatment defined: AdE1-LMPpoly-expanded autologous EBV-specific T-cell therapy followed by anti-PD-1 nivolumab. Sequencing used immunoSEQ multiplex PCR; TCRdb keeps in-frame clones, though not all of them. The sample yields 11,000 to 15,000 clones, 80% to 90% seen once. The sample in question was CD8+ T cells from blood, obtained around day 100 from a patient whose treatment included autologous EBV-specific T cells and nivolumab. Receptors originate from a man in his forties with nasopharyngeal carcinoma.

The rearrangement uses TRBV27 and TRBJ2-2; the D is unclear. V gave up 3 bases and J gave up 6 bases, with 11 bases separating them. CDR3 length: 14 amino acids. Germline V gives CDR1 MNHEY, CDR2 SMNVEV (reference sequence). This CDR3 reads CASSFPGRSGELFF. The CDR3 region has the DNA TGTGCCAGCAGTTTCCCCGGAAGATCCGGGGAGCTGTTTTTT.

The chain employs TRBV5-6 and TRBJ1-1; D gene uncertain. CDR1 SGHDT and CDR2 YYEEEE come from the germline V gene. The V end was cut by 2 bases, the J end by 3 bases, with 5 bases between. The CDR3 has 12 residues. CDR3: CASSFSDTEAFF. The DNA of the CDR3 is TGTGCCAGCAGCTTCTCGGACACTGAAGCTTTCTTT.

CDR3 nucleotide sequence: TGTGCCAGCAGTGAGATAGCGGGGGGCTCCCATGAGCAGTTCTTC. The encoded protein is CASSEIAGGSHEQFF. V and J are TRBV6-4 and TRBJ2-1; 10 bases match TRBD2. The length of the CDR3 is 15 residues. The trim removed 3 bases at V and 8 bases at J, leaving 7 bases unmatched. The germline V gene encodes CDR1 MRHNA and CDR2 SNTAGT.

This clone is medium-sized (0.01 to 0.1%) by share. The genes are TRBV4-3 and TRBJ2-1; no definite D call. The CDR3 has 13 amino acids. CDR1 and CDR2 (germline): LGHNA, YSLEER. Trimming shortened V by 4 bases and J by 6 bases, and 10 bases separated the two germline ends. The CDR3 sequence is CASSPWASNEQFF. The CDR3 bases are TGCGCCAGCAGCCCCTGGGCCTCCAATGAGCAGTTCTTC.

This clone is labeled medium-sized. For the CDR3, the DNA is TGCGCCAGCAGCTTGGAGAGTGCCGGCGTCTATGGCTACACCTTC. This sequence encodes CASSLESAGVYGYTF. The chain recombines TRBV5-1 with TRBJ1-2; D is uncertain. V lost 0 bases and J lost 4, with 13 bases in between. The germline V gene has CDR1 SGHRS and CDR2 YFSETQ. This CDR3 spans 15 amino acids.

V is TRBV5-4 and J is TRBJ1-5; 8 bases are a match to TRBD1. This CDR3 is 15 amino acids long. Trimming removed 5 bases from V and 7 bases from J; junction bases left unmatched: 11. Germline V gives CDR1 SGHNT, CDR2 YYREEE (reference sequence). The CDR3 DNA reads TGTGCCAGCAGTAACCTGGACGACAGGGGACAGCCCCAGCATTTT. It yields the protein CASSNLDDRGQPQHF.

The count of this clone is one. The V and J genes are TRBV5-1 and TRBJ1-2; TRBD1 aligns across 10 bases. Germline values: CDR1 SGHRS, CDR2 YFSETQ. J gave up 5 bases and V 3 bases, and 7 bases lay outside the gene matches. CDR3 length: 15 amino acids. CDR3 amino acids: CASSSTGGDNYGYTF. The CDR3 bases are TGCGCCAGCAGCTCGACAGGGGGCGATAATTATGGCTACACCTTC.

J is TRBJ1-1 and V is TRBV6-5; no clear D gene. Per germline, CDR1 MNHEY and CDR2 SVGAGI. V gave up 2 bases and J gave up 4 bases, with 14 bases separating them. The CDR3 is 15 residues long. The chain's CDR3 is CASSYPGMDGTEAFF. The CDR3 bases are TGTGCCAGCAGTTACCCCGGGATGGACGGCACTGAAGCTTTCTTT.

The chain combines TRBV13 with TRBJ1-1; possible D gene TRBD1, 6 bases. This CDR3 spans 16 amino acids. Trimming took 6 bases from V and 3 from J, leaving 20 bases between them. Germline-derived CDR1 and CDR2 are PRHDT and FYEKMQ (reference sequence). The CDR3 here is CASRPWSGAVDTEAFF. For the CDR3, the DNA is TGTGCCAGCAGACCTTGGTCAGGGGCGGTGGACACTGAAGCTTTCTTT.

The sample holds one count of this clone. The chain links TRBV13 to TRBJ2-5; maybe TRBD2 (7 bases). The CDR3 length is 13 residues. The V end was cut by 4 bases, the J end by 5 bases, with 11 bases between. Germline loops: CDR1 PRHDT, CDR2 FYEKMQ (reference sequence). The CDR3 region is CASSYGGLETQYF. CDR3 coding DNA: TGTGCCAGCAGCTACGGGGGGCTGGAGACCCAGTACTTC.

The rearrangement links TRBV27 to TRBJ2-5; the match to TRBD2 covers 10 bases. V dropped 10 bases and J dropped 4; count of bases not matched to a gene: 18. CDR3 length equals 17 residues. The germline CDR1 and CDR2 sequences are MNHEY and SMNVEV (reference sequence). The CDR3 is CATRASVSGGVRETQYF. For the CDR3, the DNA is TGTGCCACCAGGGCATCCGTGAGCGGGGGGGTTAGAGAGACCCAGTACTTC.

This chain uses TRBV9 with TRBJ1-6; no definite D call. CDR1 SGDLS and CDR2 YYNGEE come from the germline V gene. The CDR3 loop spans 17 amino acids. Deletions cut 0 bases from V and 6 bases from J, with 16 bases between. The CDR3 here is CASSVAGLSRGNSPLHF. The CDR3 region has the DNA TGTGCCAGCAGCGTAGCTGGACTCTCCCGGGGTAATTCACCCCTCCACTTT.

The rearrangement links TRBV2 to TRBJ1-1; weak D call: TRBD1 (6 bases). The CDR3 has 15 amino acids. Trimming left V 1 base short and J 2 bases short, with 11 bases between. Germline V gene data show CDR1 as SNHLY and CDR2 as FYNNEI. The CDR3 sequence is CASSEGWGTNTEAFF. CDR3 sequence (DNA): TGTGCCAGCAGTGAAGGCTGGGGGACAAACACTGAAGCTTTCTTT.

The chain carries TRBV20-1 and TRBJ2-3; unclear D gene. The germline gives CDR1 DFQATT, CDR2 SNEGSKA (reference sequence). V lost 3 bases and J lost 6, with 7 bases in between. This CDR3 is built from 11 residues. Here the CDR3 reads CSARRWDTQYF. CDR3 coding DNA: TGCAGTGCTAGGCGGTGGGATACGCAGTATTTT.

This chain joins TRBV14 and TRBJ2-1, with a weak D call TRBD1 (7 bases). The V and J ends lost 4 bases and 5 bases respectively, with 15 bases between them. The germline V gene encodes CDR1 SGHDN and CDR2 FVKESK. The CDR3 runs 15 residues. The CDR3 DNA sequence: TGTGCCAGCAGCCCGTGGAGGGGGCTTCACAATGAGCAGTTCTTC. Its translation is CASSPWRGLHNEQFF.

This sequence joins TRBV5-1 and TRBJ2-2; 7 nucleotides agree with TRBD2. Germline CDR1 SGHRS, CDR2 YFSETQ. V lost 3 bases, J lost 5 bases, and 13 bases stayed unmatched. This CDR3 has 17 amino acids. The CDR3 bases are TGCGCCAGCAGCTCCGGGGGGATATTGGAGGTGACCGGGGAGCTGTTTTTT. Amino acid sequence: CASSSGGILEVTGELFF.

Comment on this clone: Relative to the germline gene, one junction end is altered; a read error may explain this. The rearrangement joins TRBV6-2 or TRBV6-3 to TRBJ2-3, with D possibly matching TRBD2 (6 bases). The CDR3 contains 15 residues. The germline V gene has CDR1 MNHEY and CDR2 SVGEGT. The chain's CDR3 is CASSSQAGTPDKQYF. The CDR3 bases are TGTGCCAGCAGTTCCCAGGCGGGGACTCCAGATAAGCAGTATTTT.

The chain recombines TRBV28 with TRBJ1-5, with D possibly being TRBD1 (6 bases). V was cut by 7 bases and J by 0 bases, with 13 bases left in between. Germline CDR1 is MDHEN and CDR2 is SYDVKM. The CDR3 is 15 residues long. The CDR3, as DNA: TGTGCCAGCACCCCAGGGGCGCATAGCAATCAGCCCCAGCATTTT. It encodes CASTPGAHSNQPQHF. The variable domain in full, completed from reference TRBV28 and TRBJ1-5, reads DVKVTQSSRYLVKRTGEKVFLECVQDMDHENMFWYRQDPGLGLRLIYFSYDVKMKEKGDIPEGYSVSREKKERFSLILESASTNQTSMYLCASTPGAHSNQPQHFGDGTRLSIL.

The chain's CDR3 is CASSLAGGETGELFF. The CDR3 DNA follows: TGCGCCAGCAGCTTGGCGGGGGGAGAGACCGGGGAGCTGTTTTTT. The J gene is TRBJ2-2, the V gene TRBV5-1; 7 nucleotides align to TRBD2. The trim removed 0 bases at V and 5 bases at J, leaving 4 bases unmatched. Germline assignment: CDR1 SGHRS and CDR2 YFSETQ. The CDR3 spans 15 residues.

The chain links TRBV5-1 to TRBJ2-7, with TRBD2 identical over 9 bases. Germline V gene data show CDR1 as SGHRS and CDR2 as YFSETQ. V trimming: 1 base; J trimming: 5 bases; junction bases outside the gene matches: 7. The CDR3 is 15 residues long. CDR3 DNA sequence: TGCGCCAGCAGCTTGATCAGCGGGGGGCCTAACGAGCAGTACTTC. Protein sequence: CASSLISGGPNEQYF. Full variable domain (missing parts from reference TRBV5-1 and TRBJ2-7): KAGVTQTPRYLIKTRGQQVTLSCSPISGHRSVSWYQQTPGQGLQFLFEYFSETQRNKGNFPGRFSGRQFSNSRSEMNVSTLELGDSALYLCASSLISGGPNEQYFGPGTRLTVT.

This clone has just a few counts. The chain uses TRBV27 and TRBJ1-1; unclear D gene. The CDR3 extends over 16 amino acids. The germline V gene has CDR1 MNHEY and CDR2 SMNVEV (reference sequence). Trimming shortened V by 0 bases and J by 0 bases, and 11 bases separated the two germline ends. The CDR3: CASSLSRQALNTEAFF. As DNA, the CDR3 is TGTGCCAGCAGTTTATCCCGCCAGGCCTTGAACACTGAAGCTTTCTTT.

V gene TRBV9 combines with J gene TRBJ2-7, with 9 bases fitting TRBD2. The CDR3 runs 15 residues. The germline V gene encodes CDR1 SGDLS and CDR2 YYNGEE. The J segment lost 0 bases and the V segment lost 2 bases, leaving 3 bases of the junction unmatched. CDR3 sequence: CASSVSGGSSYEQYF. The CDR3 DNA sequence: TGTGCCAGCAGCGTTAGCGGGGGCAGCTCCTACGAGCAGTACTTC.

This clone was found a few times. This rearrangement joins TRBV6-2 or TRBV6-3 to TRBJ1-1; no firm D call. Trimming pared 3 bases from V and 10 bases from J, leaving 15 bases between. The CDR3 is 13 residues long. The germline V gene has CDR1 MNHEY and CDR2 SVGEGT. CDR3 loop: CASSYIRDWGAFF. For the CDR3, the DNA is TGTGCCAGCAGTTATATTCGGGATTGGGGAGCTTTCTTT.

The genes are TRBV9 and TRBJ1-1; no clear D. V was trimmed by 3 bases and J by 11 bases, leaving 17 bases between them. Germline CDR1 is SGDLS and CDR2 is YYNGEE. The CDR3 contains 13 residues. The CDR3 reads CASSAENRAEAFF. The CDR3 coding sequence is TGTGCCAGCAGCGCCGAAAACAGAGCCGAGGCTTTCTTT. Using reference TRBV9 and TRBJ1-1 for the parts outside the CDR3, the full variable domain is DSGVTQTPKHLITATGQRVTLRCSPRSGDLSVYWYQQSLDQGLQFLIQYYNGEERAKGNILERFSAQQFPDLHSELNLSSLELGDSALYFCASSAENRAEAFFGQGTRLTVV.

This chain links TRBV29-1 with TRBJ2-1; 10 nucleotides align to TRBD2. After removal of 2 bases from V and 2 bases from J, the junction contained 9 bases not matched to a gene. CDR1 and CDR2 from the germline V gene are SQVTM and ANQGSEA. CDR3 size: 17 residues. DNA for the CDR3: TGCAGCGTTGAAACGGTTAGCGGGGGGTCACCCTACAATGAGCAGTTCTTC. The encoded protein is CSVETVSGGSPYNEQFF.

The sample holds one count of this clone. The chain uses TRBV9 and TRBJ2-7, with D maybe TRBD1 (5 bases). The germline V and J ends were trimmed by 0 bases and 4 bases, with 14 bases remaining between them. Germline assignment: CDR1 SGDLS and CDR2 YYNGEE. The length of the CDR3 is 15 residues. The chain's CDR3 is CASSVEGVPLYEQYF. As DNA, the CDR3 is TGTGCCAGCAGCGTAGAAGGGGTTCCCCTATACGAGCAGTACTTC.

This CDR3 reads CATSDPRGPNTEAFF. The CDR3, as DNA: TGTGCCACCAGTGACCCCCGGGGACCGAACACTGAAGCTTTCTTT. The chain couples TRBV24-1 to TRBJ1-1; TRBD1 might be the D (5 bases). The V end was cut by 4 bases, the J end by 1 base, with 12 bases between. This CDR3 contains 15 residues. Per the germline V gene, CDR1 is KGHDR and CDR2 is SFDVKD.

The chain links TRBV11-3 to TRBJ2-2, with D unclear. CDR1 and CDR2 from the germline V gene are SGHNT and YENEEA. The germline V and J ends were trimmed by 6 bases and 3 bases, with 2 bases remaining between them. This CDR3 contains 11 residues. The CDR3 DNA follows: TGTGCCAGCAGGGACACCGGGGAGCTGTTTTTT. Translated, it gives CASRDTGELFF.

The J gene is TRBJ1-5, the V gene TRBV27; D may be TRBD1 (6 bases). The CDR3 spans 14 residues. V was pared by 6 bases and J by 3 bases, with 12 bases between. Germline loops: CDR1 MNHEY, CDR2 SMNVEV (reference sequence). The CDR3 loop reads CASSLTGLNQPQHF. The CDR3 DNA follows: TGTGCCAGCAGCCTGACAGGCCTCAATCAGCCCCAGCATTTT.

In DNA, the CDR3 is TGTGCCAGCAGCGCCGAGAACCTCGACGAAAAACTGTTTTTT. It codes for CASSAENLDEKLFF. V gene TRBV9 combines with J gene TRBJ1-4; no clear D. Trimming pared 3 bases from V and 8 bases from J, leaving 14 bases between. Germline-derived CDR1 and CDR2 are SGDLS and YYNGEE. The CDR3 contains 14 residues.